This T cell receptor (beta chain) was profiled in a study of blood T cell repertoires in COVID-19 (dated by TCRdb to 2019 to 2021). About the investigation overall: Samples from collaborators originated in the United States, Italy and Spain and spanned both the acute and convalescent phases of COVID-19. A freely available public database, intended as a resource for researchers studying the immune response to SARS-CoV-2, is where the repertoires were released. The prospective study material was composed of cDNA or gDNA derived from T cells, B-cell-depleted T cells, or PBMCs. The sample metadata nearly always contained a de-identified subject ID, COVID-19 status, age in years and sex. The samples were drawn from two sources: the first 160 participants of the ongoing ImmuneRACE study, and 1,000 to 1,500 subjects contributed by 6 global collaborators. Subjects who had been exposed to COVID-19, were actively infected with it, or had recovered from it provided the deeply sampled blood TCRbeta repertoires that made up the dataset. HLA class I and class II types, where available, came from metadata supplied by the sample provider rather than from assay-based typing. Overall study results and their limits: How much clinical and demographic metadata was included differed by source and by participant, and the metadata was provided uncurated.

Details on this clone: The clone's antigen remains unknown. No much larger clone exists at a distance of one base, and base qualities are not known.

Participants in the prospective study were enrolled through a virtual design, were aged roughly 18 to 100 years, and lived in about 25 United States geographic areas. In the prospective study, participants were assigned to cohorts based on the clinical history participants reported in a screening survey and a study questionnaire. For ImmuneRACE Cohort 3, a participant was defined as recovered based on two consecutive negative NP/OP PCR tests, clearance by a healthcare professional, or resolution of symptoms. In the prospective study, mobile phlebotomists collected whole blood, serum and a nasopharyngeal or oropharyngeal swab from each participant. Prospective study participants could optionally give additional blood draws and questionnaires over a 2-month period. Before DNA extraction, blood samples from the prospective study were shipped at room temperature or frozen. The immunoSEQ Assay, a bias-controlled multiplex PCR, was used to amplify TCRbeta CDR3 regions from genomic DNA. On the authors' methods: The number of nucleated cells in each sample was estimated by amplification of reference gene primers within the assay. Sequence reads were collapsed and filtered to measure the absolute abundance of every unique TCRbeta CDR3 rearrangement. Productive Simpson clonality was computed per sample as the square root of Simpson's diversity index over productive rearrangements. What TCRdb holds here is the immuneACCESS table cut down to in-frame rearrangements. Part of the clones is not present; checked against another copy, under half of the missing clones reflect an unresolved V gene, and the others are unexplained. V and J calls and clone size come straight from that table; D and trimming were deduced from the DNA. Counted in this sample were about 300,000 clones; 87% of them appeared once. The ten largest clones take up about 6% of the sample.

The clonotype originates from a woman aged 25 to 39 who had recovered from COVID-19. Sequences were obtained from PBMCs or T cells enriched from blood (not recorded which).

The nucleotide sequence reads as follows: TGTGCCAGCGCGGGACAGGGCGAACTCTCTTATAATTCACCCCTCCACTTT. It is translated as CASAGQGELSYNSPLHF. Here the chain combines TRBV3-1 (or the pseudogene TRBV3-2) and TRBJ1-6; 9 central bases correspond to TRBD1. After removal of 8 bases from V and 4 bases from J, the junction retains 12 bases not matched to a gene. Reading the germline V gene (reference sequence) gives CDR1 LGHDT and CDR2 YNNKEL. Reading from cysteine to phenylalanine, the CDR3 counts 17 amino acids. The retained sequence is limited to the CDR3, 51 bases, with the frame set at the first base.